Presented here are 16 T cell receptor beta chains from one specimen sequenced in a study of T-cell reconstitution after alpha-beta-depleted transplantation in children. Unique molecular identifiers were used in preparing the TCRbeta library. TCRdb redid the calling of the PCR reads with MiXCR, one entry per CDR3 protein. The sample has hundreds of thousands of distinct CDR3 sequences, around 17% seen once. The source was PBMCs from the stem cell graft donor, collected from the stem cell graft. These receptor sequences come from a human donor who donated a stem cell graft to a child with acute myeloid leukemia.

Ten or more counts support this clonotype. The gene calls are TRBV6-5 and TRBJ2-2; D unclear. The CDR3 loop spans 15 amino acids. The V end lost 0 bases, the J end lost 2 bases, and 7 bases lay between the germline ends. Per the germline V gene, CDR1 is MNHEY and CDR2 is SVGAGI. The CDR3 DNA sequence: TGTGCCAGCAGTTACTCCTCTCTAAACACCGGGGAGCTGTTTTTT. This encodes CASSYSSLNTGELFF.

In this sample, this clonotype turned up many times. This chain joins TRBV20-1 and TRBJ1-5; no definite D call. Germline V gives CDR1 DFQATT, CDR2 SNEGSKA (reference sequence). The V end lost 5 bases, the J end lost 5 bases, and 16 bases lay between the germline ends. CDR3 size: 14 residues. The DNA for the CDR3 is TGCAGTGCTTCACCCGGGCAGGAGTATCAGCCCCAGCATTTT. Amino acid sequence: CSASPGQEYQPQHF.

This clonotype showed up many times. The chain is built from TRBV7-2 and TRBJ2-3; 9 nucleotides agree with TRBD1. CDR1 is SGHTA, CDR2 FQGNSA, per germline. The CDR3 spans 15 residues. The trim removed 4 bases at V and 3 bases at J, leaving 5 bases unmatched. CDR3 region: CASSSRTGATDTQYF. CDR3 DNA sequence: TGTGCCAGCAGCTCCCGGACAGGGGCAACAGATACGCAGTATTTT.

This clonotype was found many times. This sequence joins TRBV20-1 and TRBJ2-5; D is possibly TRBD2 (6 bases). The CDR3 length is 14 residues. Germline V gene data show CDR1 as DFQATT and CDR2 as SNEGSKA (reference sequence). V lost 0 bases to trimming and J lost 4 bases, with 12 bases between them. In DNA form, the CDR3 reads TGCAGTGCTAGAGAAGGAGGGGTCCCAGAGACCCAGTACTTC. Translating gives CSAREGGVPETQYF.

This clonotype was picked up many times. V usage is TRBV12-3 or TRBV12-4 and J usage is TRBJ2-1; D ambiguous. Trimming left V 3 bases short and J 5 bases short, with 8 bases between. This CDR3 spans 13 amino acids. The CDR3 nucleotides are TGTGCCAGCAGTTTCGGCCTACACAATGAGCAGTTCTTC. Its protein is CASSFGLHNEQFF.

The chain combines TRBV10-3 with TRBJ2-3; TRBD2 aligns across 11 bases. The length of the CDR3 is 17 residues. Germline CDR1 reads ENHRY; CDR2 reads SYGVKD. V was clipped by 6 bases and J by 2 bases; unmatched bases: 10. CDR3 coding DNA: TGTGCCATCAGCCCCTCTTTTAGCGGGGGGGACACAGATACGCAGTATTTT. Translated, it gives CAISPSFSGGDTDTQYF.

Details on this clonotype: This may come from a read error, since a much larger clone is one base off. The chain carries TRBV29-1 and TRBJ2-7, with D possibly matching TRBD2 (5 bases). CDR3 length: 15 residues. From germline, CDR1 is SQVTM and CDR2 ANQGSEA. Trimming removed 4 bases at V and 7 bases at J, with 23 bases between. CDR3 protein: CSVGFTGPAAGEQYF. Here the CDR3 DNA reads TGCAGCGTTGGTTTTACCGGACCAGCGGCGGGTGAGCAGTACTTC.

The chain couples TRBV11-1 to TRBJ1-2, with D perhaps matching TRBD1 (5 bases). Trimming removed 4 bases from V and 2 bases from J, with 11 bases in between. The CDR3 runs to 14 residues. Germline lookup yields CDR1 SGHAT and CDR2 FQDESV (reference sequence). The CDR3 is CASSWGPPNYGYTF. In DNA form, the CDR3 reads TGTGCCAGCAGCTGGGGACCTCCAAACTATGGCTACACCTTC.

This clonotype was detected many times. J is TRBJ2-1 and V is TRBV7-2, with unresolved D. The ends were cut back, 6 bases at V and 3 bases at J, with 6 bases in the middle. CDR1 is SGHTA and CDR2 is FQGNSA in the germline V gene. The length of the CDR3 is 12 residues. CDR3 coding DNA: TGTGCCAGCAGTAGGCACTACAATGAGCAGTTCTTC. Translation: CASSRHYNEQFF.

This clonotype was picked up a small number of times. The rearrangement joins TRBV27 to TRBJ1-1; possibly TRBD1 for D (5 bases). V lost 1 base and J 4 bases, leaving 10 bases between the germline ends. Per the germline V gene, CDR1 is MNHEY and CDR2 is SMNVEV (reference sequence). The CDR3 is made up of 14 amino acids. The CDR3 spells CASSLFDSFTEAFF. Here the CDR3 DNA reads TGTGCCAGCAGTTTATTCGACAGTTTCACTGAAGCTTTCTTT.

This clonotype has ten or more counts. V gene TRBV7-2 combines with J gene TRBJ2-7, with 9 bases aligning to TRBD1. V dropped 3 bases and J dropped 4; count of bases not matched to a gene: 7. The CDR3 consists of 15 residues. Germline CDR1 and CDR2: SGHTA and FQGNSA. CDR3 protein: CASSFRTGVKYEQYF. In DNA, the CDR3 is TGTGCCAGCAGCTTTCGGACAGGGGTGAAGTACGAGCAGTACTTC.

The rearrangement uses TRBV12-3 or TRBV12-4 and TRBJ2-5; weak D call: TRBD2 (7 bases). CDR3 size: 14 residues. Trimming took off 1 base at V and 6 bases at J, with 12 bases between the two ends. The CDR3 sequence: CASSLGAGAKTQYF. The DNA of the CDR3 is TGTGCCAGCAGTTTAGGCGCGGGGGCTAAGACCCAGTACTTC.

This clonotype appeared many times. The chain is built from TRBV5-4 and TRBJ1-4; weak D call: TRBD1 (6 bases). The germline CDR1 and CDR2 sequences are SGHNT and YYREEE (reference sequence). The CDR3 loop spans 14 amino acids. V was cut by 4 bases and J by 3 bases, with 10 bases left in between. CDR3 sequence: CASSQGGSNEKLFF. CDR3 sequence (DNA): TGTGCCAGCAGCCAAGGGGGTTCTAATGAAAAACTGTTTTTT.

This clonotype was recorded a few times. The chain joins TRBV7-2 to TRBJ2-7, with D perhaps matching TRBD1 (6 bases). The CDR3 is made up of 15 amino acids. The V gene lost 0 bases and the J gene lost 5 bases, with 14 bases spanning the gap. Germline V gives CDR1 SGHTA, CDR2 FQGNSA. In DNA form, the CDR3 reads TGTGCCAGCAGCTTAGCGCCCACAGGGTTCGACGAGCAGTACTTC. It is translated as CASSLAPTGFDEQYF.

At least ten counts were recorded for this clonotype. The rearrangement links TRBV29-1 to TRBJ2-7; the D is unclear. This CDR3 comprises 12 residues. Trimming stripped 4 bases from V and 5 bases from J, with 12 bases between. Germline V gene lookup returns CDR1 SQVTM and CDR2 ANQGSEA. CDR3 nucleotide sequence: TGCAGCGTTGTTTTGAGCCAGAACGAGCAGTACTTC. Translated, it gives CSVVLSQNEQYF.

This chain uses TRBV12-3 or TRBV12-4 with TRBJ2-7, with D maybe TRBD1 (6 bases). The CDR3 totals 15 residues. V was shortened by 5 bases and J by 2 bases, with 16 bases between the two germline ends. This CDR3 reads CASSKGSDRAYEQYF. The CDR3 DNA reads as TGTGCCAGCAGTAAAGGGTCGGACAGAGCCTACGAGCAGTACTTC.